A selection of T cell receptor beta chains follows, all from one sample in a study of blood T cell repertoires in COVID-19. Libraries were prepared by immunoSEQ multiplex PCR; TCRdb keeps only in-frame clonotypes and omits some of them. The table lists about 160,000 clones, around 87% of them singletons. The sequenced sample was peripheral blood. Receptors originate from a woman aged 60-70 years with active or convalescent COVID-19. The CDR3 runs from the conserved cysteine through the conserved F or W. D genes are given only for firm matches. A clone size is listed for some rows: how often the clone was seen (once, few, many), or a class if it is expanded.

j_gene: TRBJ1-2
abundance: -
v_gene: TRBV19
d_gene: TRBD1
CDR3nt: TGTGCCAGTACCCCGGGACAGGGAGACGGCTACACCTTC
CDR3aa: CASTPGQGDGYTF

j_gene: TRBJ2-5
abundance: -
v_gene: TRBV3-1/TRBV3-2
d_gene: TRBD2
CDR3nt: TGTGCCAGCAGCCAAGGGGGACTAACGCAAGAGACCCAGTACTTC
CDR3aa: CASSQGGLTQETQYF

j_gene: TRBJ1-1
abundance: -
v_gene: TRBV2
d_gene: TRBD1
CDR3nt: TGTGCCAGCAGTGGGACAGGGGGCGCAGGCACTGAAGCTTTCTTT
CDR3aa: CASSGTGGAGTEAFF

j_gene: TRBJ2-2
abundance: -
v_gene: TRBV19
d_gene: -
CDR3nt: TGTGCCAGTAGTACTGTCCGGGAGCTGTTTTTT
CDR3aa: CASSTVRELFF

j_gene: TRBJ1-3
abundance: -
v_gene: TRBV9
d_gene: -
CDR3nt: TGTGCCAGCAGCGCCCAGGGGTCCGGAAACACCATATATTTT
CDR3aa: CASSAQGSGNTIYF

j_gene: TRBJ1-2
abundance: -
v_gene: TRBV7-2
d_gene: -
CDR3nt: TGTGCCAGCGCTCCGGGGATAACTAACTATGGCTACACCTTC
CDR3aa: CASAPGITNYGYTF

j_gene: TRBJ1-1
abundance: -
v_gene: TRBV27
d_gene: -
CDR3nt: TGTGCCAGCAGCCTAGGGACAGAAGCTTTCTTT
CDR3aa: CASSLGTEAFF

j_gene: TRBJ1-2
abundance: -
v_gene: TRBV4-3
d_gene: TRBD1
CDR3nt: TGCGCCAGCAGCCAGGGACAGAACTATGGCTACACCTTC
CDR3aa: CASSQGQNYGYTF

j_gene: TRBJ2-4
abundance: -
v_gene: TRBV19
d_gene: -
CDR3nt: TGTGCCAGTAGTAGCCGGGACACCCAGGGCATTCAGTACTTC
CDR3aa: CASSSRDTQGIQYF

j_gene: TRBJ1-1
abundance: once
v_gene: TRBV10-2
d_gene: -
CDR3nt: TGCGCCAGCAGTGCCTCAGGCGTTGAAGCTTTCTTT
CDR3aa: CASSASGVEAFF

j_gene: TRBJ1-2
abundance: -
v_gene: TRBV7-8
d_gene: -
CDR3nt: TGTGCCAGCAGCCCGATAGGGCCAGGGCACGGCTACACCTTC
CDR3aa: CASSPIGPGHGYTF

j_gene: TRBJ2-5
abundance: -
v_gene: TRBV15
d_gene: -
CDR3nt: TGTGCCACCAGCAGAAACCCAGGGCCCTCAGAGACCCAGTACTTC
CDR3aa: CATSRNPGPSETQYF

j_gene: TRBJ1-2
abundance: -
v_gene: TRBV6-5
d_gene: -
CDR3nt: TGTGCCAGCAGGAGGGGCAGGGGTAACTATGGCTACACCTTC
CDR3aa: CASRRGRGNYGYTF

j_gene: TRBJ1-5
abundance: -
v_gene: TRBV18
d_gene: -
CDR3nt: TGTGCCAGCTCACCCAACCCGGTGTATAGCAATCAGCCCCAGCATTTT
CDR3aa: CASSPNPVYSNQPQHF

j_gene: TRBJ1-6
abundance: -
v_gene: TRBV19
d_gene: -
CDR3nt: TGTGCCAGTAGTACATTCACGACAGGTGCAAATTCACCCCTCCACTTT
CDR3aa: CASSTFTTGANSPLHF

j_gene: TRBJ2-7
abundance: few
v_gene: TRBV2
d_gene: TRBD1
CDR3nt: TGTGCCAGCAGAGGGGCAGGGGGTTCGGGAGAGCAGTACTTC
CDR3aa: CASRGAGGSGEQYF

j_gene: TRBJ1-2
abundance: -
v_gene: TRBV25-1
d_gene: TRBD1
CDR3nt: TGTGCCAGCAGTGAACCCAGACAGGGGAACTATGGCTACACCTTC
CDR3aa: CASSEPRQGNYGYTF

j_gene: TRBJ2-7
abundance: -
v_gene: TRBV6-2/TRBV6-3
d_gene: -
CDR3nt: TGTGCCAGCAGTTACTCATGGGGGCGGAGGCCCTACGAGCAGTACTTC
CDR3aa: CASSYSWGRRPYEQYF

j_gene: TRBJ2-1
abundance: -
v_gene: TRBV27
d_gene: TRBD2
CDR3nt: TGTGCCAGCAGTTTATCTACTAGCGGGGGGCTGAGGGAGCAGTTCTTC
CDR3aa: CASSLSTSGGLREQFF

j_gene: TRBJ1-2
abundance: -
v_gene: TRBV27
d_gene: -
CDR3nt: TGTGCCAGCAGTCGAAGCGCGGGCCAATTGGGTGGCTACACCTTC
CDR3aa: CASSRSAGQLGGYTF

j_gene: TRBJ2-5
abundance: once
v_gene: TRBV6-5
d_gene: TRBD1
CDR3nt: TGTGCCAGCGCGACAGGGGGAGAAGAGACCCAGTACTTC
CDR3aa: CASATGGEETQYF

j_gene: TRBJ2-3
abundance: -
v_gene: TRBV7-2
d_gene: TRBD2
CDR3nt: TGTGCCAGCAGCTTAGGGGAGGGACTAGCGGGGGCTCCCCTACATACGCAGTATTTT
CDR3aa: CASSLGEGLAGAPLHTQYF

j_gene: TRBJ2-7
abundance: -
v_gene: TRBV18
d_gene: -
CDR3nt: TGTGCCAGCTCACCAGACAGGAGCTCCTACGAGCAGTACTTC
CDR3aa: CASSPDRSSYEQYF

j_gene: TRBJ2-2
abundance: -
v_gene: TRBV7-8
d_gene: TRBD1
CDR3nt: TGTGCCAGCAGCTTACGGCAGGGGGAATCTACCGGGGAGCTGTTTTTT
CDR3aa: CASSLRQGESTGELFF

j_gene: TRBJ2-1
abundance: once
v_gene: TRBV27
d_gene: -
CDR3nt: TGTGCCAGCAGCATAATCGGGAATGAGCAGTTCTTC
CDR3aa: CASSIIGNEQFF

j_gene: TRBJ2-7
abundance: -
v_gene: TRBV19
d_gene: -
CDR3nt: TGTGCCAGCCTAGAACCCAACTCCTACGAGCAGTACTTC
CDR3aa: CASLEPNSYEQYF

j_gene: TRBJ2-7
abundance: -
v_gene: TRBV15
d_gene: TRBD2
CDR3nt: TGTGCCACCAGCAGAGAGGGGGGGTCCTACGAGCAGTACTTC
CDR3aa: CATSREGGSYEQYF

j_gene: TRBJ1-4
abundance: -
v_gene: TRBV30
d_gene: -
CDR3nt: TGTGCCTGGAGTGTATGGGGCAATCCGCCAGATAATGAAAAACTGTTTTTT
CDR3aa: CAWSVWGNPPDNEKLFF

j_gene: TRBJ1-5
abundance: once
v_gene: TRBV11-2
d_gene: -
CDR3nt: TGTGCCAGCAGCTTAGGGCAGTTCAATCAGCCCCAGCATTTT
CDR3aa: CASSLGQFNQPQHF